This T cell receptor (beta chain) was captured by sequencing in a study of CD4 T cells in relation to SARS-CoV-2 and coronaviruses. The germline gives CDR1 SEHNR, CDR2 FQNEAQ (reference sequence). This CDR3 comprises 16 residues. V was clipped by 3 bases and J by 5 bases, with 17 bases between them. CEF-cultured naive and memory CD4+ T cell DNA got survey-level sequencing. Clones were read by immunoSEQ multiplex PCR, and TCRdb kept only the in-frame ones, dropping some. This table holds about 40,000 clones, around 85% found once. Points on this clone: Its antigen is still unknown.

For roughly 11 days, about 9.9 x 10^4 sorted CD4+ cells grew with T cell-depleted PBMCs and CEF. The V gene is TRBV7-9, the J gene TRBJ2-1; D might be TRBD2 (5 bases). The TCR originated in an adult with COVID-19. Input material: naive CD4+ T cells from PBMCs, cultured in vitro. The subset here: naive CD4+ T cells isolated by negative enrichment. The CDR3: CASSLDGGRKDNEQFF. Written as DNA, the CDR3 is TGTGCCAGCAGCTTGGACGGAGGTAGAAAGGACAATGAGCAGTTCTTC.